The 7 T cell receptor beta chains listed next were all sequenced from one sample in a study of persistence of HIV-infected CD4 T cells. Their antigen targets remain unknown. Cells were stimulated with overlapping HIV-1 Gag 15-mer peptides. CD40L-negative CD69-negative CD45RO-high memory CD4+ T cells were sorted as populations depleted of antigen-responding cells. This was the immunoSEQ version 4 assay in survey mode. Sequenced by immunoSEQ multiplex PCR; TCRdb stores in-frame clones only, minus some. Among about 36,000 clones, more than 70% were seen once, and the ten largest hold roughly 5.4%. Here the sequenced sample was cultured CD4+ T cells from PBMCs, taken from a patient who received antiretroviral therapy. The receptors stem from an adult with HIV. The donor label of this sample is uncertain.

The chain joins TRBV18 to TRBJ1-1; D is ambiguous. The CDR3 loop spans 13 amino acids. Germline V CDR1 and CDR2: KGHSH, LQKENI. V shed 3 bases and J shed 3 bases, with 8 bases lying between them. Here the CDR3 reads CASSPRTDTEAFF. As DNA, the CDR3 is TGTGCCAGCTCACCTCGAACTGACACTGAAGCTTTCTTT. Complete variable domain (other parts from reference TRBV18 and TRBJ1-1): NAGVMQNPRHLVRRRGQEARLRCSPMKGHSHVYWYRQLPEEGLKFMVYLQKENIIDESGMPKERFSAEFPKEGPSILRIQQVVRGDSAAYFCASSPRTDTEAFFGQGTRLTVV.

The chain has TRBV4-1 and TRBJ2-7; tentatively, D is TRBD1 (5 bases). The V gene's germline CDR1 is MGHRA and CDR2 YSYEKL. The CDR3 runs 17 residues. Trimming removed 0 bases from V and 3 bases from J, with 18 bases in between. The CDR3 DNA is TGCGCCAGCAGCCAAGATTGGGGCCTTAGTGGTGACTACGAGCAGTACTTC. Residues: CASSQDWGLSGDYEQYF.

This chain links TRBV9 with TRBJ1-4; D is undetermined. V shed 1 base and J shed 7 bases, with 5 bases lying between them. Germline loops: CDR1 SGDLS, CDR2 YYNGEE. The CDR3 sequence is 12 residues long. The chain's CDR3 is CASSVSGEKLFF. As DNA, the CDR3 is TGTGCCAGCAGCGTATCGGGTGAAAAACTGTTTTTT.

V and J are TRBV4-2 and TRBJ2-3; TRBD2 aligns across 8 bases. With V trimmed by 0 bases and J by 0 bases, 23 bases remained unmatched. The CDR3 is 23 amino acids. CDR1 and CDR2 from the germline V gene are LGHNA and YNFKEQ. The CDR3 protein is CASSQDSGGRSAGGRSSTDTQYF. CDR3 in DNA: TGTGCCAGCAGCCAAGACTCGGGCGGGAGAAGTGCGGGGGGCCGTAGTAGCACAGATACGCAGTATTTT.

The V and J genes are TRBV29-1 and TRBJ1-1; D remains ambiguous. This CDR3 is built from 11 residues. CDR1 SQVTM and CDR2 ANQGSEA come from the germline V gene. Trimming removed 5 bases from V and 10 bases from J, with 14 bases in between. The CDR3 here is CSVTVGFSAFF. In nucleotides, the CDR3 is TGCAGCGTTACGGTCGGCTTTTCAGCTTTCTTT.

V usage is TRBV6-5 and J usage is TRBJ2-7, with TRBD2 matching over 9 bases. There are 13 residues in the CDR3. CDR1 MNHEY and CDR2 SVGAGI come from the germline V gene. With 8 bases clipped from V and 2 bases from J, the junction kept 4 bases outside the gene matches. CDR3: CASVSSGTYEQYF. In DNA form, the CDR3 reads TGTGCCAGCGTATCTAGCGGGACCTACGAGCAGTACTTC.

The chain carries TRBV5-1 and TRBJ1-2, with D perhaps matching TRBD1 (6 bases). Germline V gives CDR1 SGHRS, CDR2 YFSETQ. This CDR3 comprises 13 residues. V lost 5 bases and J 8 bases, leaving 16 bases between the germline ends. The CDR3 reads CASSSQGLEGYTF. As DNA, the CDR3 is TGCGCCAGCAGTTCGCAGGGGCTTGAGGGCTACACCTTC.